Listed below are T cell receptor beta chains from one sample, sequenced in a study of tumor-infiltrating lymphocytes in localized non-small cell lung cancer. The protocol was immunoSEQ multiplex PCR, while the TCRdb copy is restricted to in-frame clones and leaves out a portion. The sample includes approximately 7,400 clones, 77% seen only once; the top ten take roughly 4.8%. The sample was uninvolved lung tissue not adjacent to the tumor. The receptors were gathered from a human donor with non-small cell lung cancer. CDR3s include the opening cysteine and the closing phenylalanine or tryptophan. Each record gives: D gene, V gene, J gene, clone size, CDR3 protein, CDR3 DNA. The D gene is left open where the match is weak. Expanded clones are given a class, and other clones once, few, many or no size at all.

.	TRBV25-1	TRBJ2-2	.	CASRGPGELFF	TGTGCCAGCAGGGGCCCCGGGGAGCTGTTTTTT
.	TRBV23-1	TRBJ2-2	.	CAGRTRSPGELFF	TGCGCCGGCCGGACCAGATCCCCCGGGGAGCTGTTTTTT
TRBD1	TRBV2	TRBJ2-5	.	CASSDLDREETQYF	TGTGCCAGCAGTGACCTTGACAGGGAGGAGACCCAGTACTTC
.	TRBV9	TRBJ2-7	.	CASSVGGIAWEQYF	TGTGCCAGCAGCGTTGGGGGGATTGCGTGGGAGCAGTACTTC
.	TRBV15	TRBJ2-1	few	CATSRDSNEQFF	TGTGCCACCAGCAGAGATAGTAATGAGCAGTTCTTC
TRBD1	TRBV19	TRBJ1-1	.	CASSVRDRAPEAFF	TGTGCCAGTAGTGTAAGGGACAGGGCCCCTGAAGCTTTCTTT
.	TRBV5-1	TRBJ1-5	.	CASSLAPRGNQPQHF	TGCGCCAGCAGCTTGGCCCCGAGAGGCAATCAGCCCCAGCATTTT
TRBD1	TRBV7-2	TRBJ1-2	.	CASSRQGTDGYTF	TGTGCCAGCAGCCGACAGGGGACGGATGGCTACACCTTC
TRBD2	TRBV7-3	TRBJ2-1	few	CASSLSSGAYNEQFF	TGTGCCAGCAGCTTATCGAGCGGGGCCTACAATGAGCAGTTCTTC
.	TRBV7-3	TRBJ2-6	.	CASSLRGRSLAGANVLTF	TGTGCCAGCAGCTTAAGGGGACGCTCCCTCGCTGGGGCCAACGTCCTGACTTTC
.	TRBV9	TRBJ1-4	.	CASSVEGSGEKLFF	TGTGCCAGCAGCGTAGAGGGATCAGGGGAAAAACTGTTTTTT
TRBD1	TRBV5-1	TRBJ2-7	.	CASRRRQGASGYEQYF	TGCGCCAGCAGACGGCGGCAGGGGGCCTCTGGGTACGAGCAGTACTTC
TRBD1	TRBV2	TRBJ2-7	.	CASRGPGGGYEQYF	TGTGCCAGCAGAGGACCAGGGGGCGGCTACGAGCAGTACTTC
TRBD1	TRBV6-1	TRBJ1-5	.	CASRGQGNQPQHF	TGTGCCAGCAGGGGACAGGGCAATCAGCCCCAGCATTTT
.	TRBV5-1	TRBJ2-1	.	CASSEGAGRNEQFF	TGCGCCAGCAGCGAAGGCGCGGGACGCAATGAGCAGTTCTTC
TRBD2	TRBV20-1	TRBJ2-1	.	CRTGGINEQFF	TGCAGAACCGGGGGGATCAATGAGCAGTTCTTC